The clone carrying this T cell receptor beta chain has more than one count but fewer than ten. Its antigen remains unidentified. Here the gene names and germline are mouse. From the germline J gene comes the end of the CDR3, since the read stops 4 residues before it. The CDR3 contains 15 residues. CDR1 is MNHDT and CDR2 is YYDKIL in the germline V gene. These data originate in a study of CD8+ T cells in alopecia areata. At the level of the study: Donor skin was harvested from 6-12-month-old C3H/HeJ mice with spontaneous alopecia and grafted onto approximately 7-11-week-old female C3H/HeJ recipients. Notes on the study in general: Between patients, shared TCR sequences were less clear than in mice. This was possibly due in part to HLA diversity in the patient population. Lesional tissue from the scalp (especially in alopecia totalis/universalis) showed higher clonality than normal scalp. Resident alphabeta T cells of normal skin are also sequenced in scalp samples.

Researchers sorted pooled cutaneous lymph node cells on the basis of CD4, CD8alpha, NKG2D, NKG2ACE and other markers. Sequencing templates came from extracted RNA that was reverse transcribed into cDNA. The method was immunoSEQ multiplex PCR; TCRdb's version includes in-frame clones alone and lacks a portion of them. This sample carries approximately 300,000 clones, none of them present only once. The chain combines TRBV17 with TRBJ2-7; TRBD2 matches 10 bases. The sample taken for sequencing was CD4+ T cells sorted from a lymph node. The sequence derives from a C3H/HeJ mouse with alopecia areata. The mice in this strain carry MHC haplotype H2-k. CDR3 in amino acids: CASSRELGGRHEQYF. CDR3 bases read: TGTGCTAGCAGTAGAGAGCTGGGGGGGCGCCAT. The variable domain in full, with the rest retrieved from reference TRBV17 and TRBJ2-7, is DTTVKQNPRYKLARVGKPVNLICSQTMNHDTMYWYQKKPNQAPKLLLFYYDKILNREADTFEKFQSSRPNNSFCSLYIGSAGLEYSAMYLCASSRELGGRHEQYFGPGTRLTVL.